The 18 T cell receptor beta chains presented below share a single source sample, sequenced in a study of CD8+CD57+ T cells in acquired aplastic anemia. Before being chosen for sequencing, patients had shown CD8+CD57+ cell expansion by flow cytometry. TCR beta VDJ and CDR3 were profiled, and genomic DNA was the template. Using its own MiXCR run on the reads, TCRdb lists one record per CDR3 protein. The table lists roughly 500,000 distinct CDR3 sequences, roughly 34% of them singletons. Sequencing was carried out using sorted CD4+, CD8+, or CD8+CD57+ T cells (not recorded which) from PBMCs. These receptor sequences come from a human donor with aplastic anemia.

The chain carries TRBV9 and TRBJ2-1; 10 bases line up with TRBD2. Germline V gene data show CDR1 as SGDLS and CDR2 as YYNGEE. After removal of 2 bases from V and 9 bases from J, the junction contained 14 bases not matched to a gene. This CDR3 comprises 17 residues. CDR3 nucleotide sequence: TGTGCCAGCAGCGTCTTCGGGAGCGGGGGGGCGTTCAGTGAGCAGTTCTTC. Its protein is CASSVFGSGGAFSEQFF. The complete variable domain, with remaining parts taken from reference TRBV9 and TRBJ2-1, reads DSGVTQTPKHLITATGQRVTLRCSPRSGDLSVYWYQQSLDQGLQFLIQYYNGEERAKGNILERFSAQQFPDLHSELNLSSLELGDSALYFCASSVFGSGGAFSEQFFGPGTRLTVL.

The chain uses TRBV20-1 and TRBJ2-2; tentatively, D is TRBD1 (6 bases). V dropped 1 base and J dropped 1 base, with 13 bases sitting between them. The CDR3 length is 16 residues. The germline V gene has CDR1 DFQATT and CDR2 SNEGSKA (reference sequence). In DNA, the CDR3 is TGCAGTGCTAGAGGTTCAGGGGCCATGAACACCGGGGAGCTGTTTTTT. Translating gives CSARGSGAMNTGELFF.

V gene TRBV7-2 combines with J gene TRBJ1-2; D is unresolved. V shed 5 bases and J shed 1 base, with 14 bases lying between them. Germline-derived CDR1 and CDR2 are SGHTA and FQGNSA. This CDR3 has 15 amino acids. As DNA, the CDR3 is TGTGCCAGCAGCCAAGGGCAGACAATTAACTATGGCTACACCTTC. Translated: CASSQGQTINYGYTF.

The chain couples TRBV27 to TRBJ2-3; D unresolved. Per the germline V gene, CDR1 is MNHEY and CDR2 is SMNVEV (reference sequence). The V end lost 5 bases, the J end lost 2 bases, and 11 bases lay between the germline ends. The CDR3 spans 14 residues. The DNA of the CDR3 is TGTGCCAGCAGTCCCACGTTTGACACAGATACGCAGTATTTT. Protein: CASSPTFDTDTQYF.

This clonotype was detected many times. This chain joins TRBV19 and TRBJ2-4; D perhaps matches TRBD2 (5 bases). Germline V gene lookup returns CDR1 LNHDA and CDR2 SQIVND (reference sequence). The CDR3 spans 14 residues. Trimming cost V 7 bases and J 0 bases, with 10 bases left between them. The CDR3 loop reads CASTPAGAKNIQYF. The CDR3 DNA sequence: TGTGCCAGTACCCCGGCGGGAGCCAAAAACATTCAGTACTTC.

To note about this clonotype: In this CDR3 the conserved last residue, phenylalanine or tryptophan, is missing, so a read error is likely. It is unclear where the CDR3 begins or ends on the DNA, so no DNA is shown, and the CDR3 is as TCRdb lists it. The V and J genes are TRBV6-5 and TRBJ2-7. The CDR3 contains 8 residues when both ends are counted. The germline V gene has CDR1 MNHEY and CDR2 SVGAGI. The CDR3 sequence: CASSYSIG.

The chain links TRBV4-1 to TRBJ2-5; TRBD1 matches at 9 bases. After removal of 4 bases from V and 5 bases from J, the junction contained 5 bases not matched to a gene. Germline assignment: CDR1 MGHRA and CDR2 YSYEKL. The CDR3 is 14 residues long. The CDR3: CASSPRDRVETQYF. The CDR3 DNA reads as TGCGCCAGCAGCCCCCGGGACAGGGTGGAGACCCAGTACTTC.

On this clonotype itself: Relative to the germline gene, one junction end is altered; a read error may explain this. The rearrangement joins TRBV5-1 to TRBJ1-2; maybe TRBD1 (6 bases). This CDR3 region has 13 residues. Germline CDR1 and CDR2: SGHRS and YFSETQ. CDR3 sequence reads: CASSLGQARGYTF. The CDR3 DNA reads as TGCGCCAGCAGTTTGGGACAAGCCAGGGGCTACACCTTC.

This clonotype was seen only once. This chain uses TRBV2 with TRBJ2-1, with D perhaps matching TRBD1 or TRBD2 (5 bases each). The CDR3 length is 13 residues. The V end was cut by 8 bases, the J end by 8 bases, with 16 bases between. Germline V gene sequence: CDR1 SNHLY, CDR2 FYNNEI. The CDR3 DNA reads TGTGCCAGCTCATGGGACGGAAGTTATGAGCAGTTCTTC. This encodes CASSWDGSYEQFF. Looking up the rest from reference TRBV2 and TRBJ2-1 gives the full variable domain: EPEVTQTPSHQVTQMGQEVILRCVPISNHLYFYWYRQILGQKVEFLVSFYNNEISEKSEIFDDQFSVERPDGSNFTLKIRSTKLEDSAMYFCASSWDGSYEQFFGPGTRLTVL.

This clonotype has more than one count but fewer than ten. The chain combines TRBV20-1 with TRBJ2-7, with 8 bases that match TRBD2. The length of the CDR3 is 15 residues. Germline CDR1 DFQATT, CDR2 SNEGSKA (reference sequence). V gave up 4 bases and J gave up 6 bases; unmatched junction bases: 14. Written as DNA, the CDR3 is TGCAGTGCTACCCCTCCGGGACTAGAAGACGTCGAGCAGTACTTC. Protein product: CSATPPGLEDVEQYF.

This clonotype was picked up many times. The V gene is TRBV7-2, the J gene TRBJ2-3; no clear D gene. The CDR3 has 11 amino acids. Trimming shortened V by 3 bases and J by 2 bases, and 0 bases separated the two germline ends. The V gene's germline CDR1 is SGHTA and CDR2 FQGNSA. The DNA of the CDR3 is TGTGCCAGCAGCTTCACAGATACGCAGTATTTT. Its translation: CASSFTDTQYF.

With respect to this clonotype: A much larger clone is a single base away; this may be a read error. CDR3 coding DNA: TGCAGTGCCCAGGAGGAGGGAGATTCACCCCCCCACTTT. This gives the protein CSAQEEGDSPPHF. The J gene is TRBJ1-6, the V gene TRBV20-1; no definite D call. Germline assignment: CDR1 DFQATT and CDR2 SNEGSKA (reference sequence). This CDR3 is built from 13 residues.

The rearrangement links TRBV10-3 to TRBJ1-4, with 8 bases lining up with TRBD1. This CDR3 region has 14 residues. Germline CDR1 ENHRY, CDR2 SYGVKD. Trimming removed 10 bases from V and 5 bases from J; junction bases left unmatched: 9. CDR3 loop: CASRKDRENEKLFF. DNA for the CDR3: TGTGCCAGCAGAAAGGACAGGGAGAATGAAAAACTGTTTTTT.

This rearrangement joins TRBV3-1 to TRBJ1-6; no clear D gene. The CDR3 is 15 amino acids. Per germline, CDR1 LGHDT and CDR2 YNNKEL (reference sequence). V was clipped by 1 base and J by 6 bases, with 10 bases between them. Here the CDR3 reads CASSQVGRANSPLHF. The CDR3 DNA reads as TGTGCCAGCAGCCAAGTTGGCAGAGCTAATTCACCCCTCCACTTT.

This clonotype was seen many times. This chain links TRBV5-1 with TRBJ1-5, with TRBD1 matching over 7 bases. Germline V CDR1 and CDR2: SGHRS, YFSETQ. There are 15 residues in the CDR3. V was clipped by 0 bases and J by 3 bases; unmatched bases: 3. CDR3 region: CASSLGTGDNQPQHF. The CDR3 DNA is TGCGCCAGCAGCTTGGGAACAGGGGACAATCAGCCCCAGCATTTT.

This chain connects TRBV10-1 to TRBJ1-6; 7 bases are a match to TRBD1. The germline V gene has CDR1 WNHNN and CDR2 SYGVQD (reference sequence). After removal of 6 bases from V and 8 bases from J, the junction contained 16 bases not matched to a gene. CDR3 length: 17 amino acids. In DNA form, the CDR3 reads TGCGCCAGCAGGGATAAGGACAGGTTCTGCAGGGATTCACCCCTCCACTTT. Translation: CASRDKDRFCRDSPLHF.

V is TRBV2 and J is TRBJ1-2, with D tentatively TRBD1 (6 bases). Germline V gene sequence: CDR1 SNHLY, CDR2 FYNNEI. The CDR3 covers 14 residues. V lost 6 bases, J lost 4 bases, and 15 bases lay in between. The CDR3: CASREQGYSYGYTF. Written as DNA, the CDR3 is TGTGCCAGCAGGGAGCAGGGGTACAGCTATGGCTACACCTTC.

This clonotype was detected ten times or more. This sequence joins TRBV11-1 and TRBJ1-2, with 7 bases identical to TRBD1. CDR1 SGHAT and CDR2 FQDESV come from the germline V gene (reference sequence). J lost 2 bases, V lost 1 base, and 4 bases had no gene match. The CDR3 runs 15 residues. CDR3 nucleotides: TGTGCCAGCAGCTTAGTAGGGGGACAGAACTATGGCTACACCTTC. Protein: CASSLVGGQNYGYTF.